These 22 T cell receptor beta chains came from one sample sequenced in a study of Siglec-9 on CD8 T cells in melanoma. The data were produced by immunoSEQ multiplex PCR, yet TCRdb's version contains in-frame clones alone and is incomplete. The sample carries about 36,000 clones, approximately 84% recorded once. The sample consisted of Siglec-9- CD8+ T cells sorted from blood. The source of these receptors is a human donor in good health.

V is TRBV15 and J is TRBJ2-1; TRBD2 aligns across 13 bases. J gave up 0 bases and V 5 bases, and 7 bases lay outside the gene matches. CDR1 LNHNV and CDR2 YYDKDF come from the germline V gene (reference sequence). The CDR3 extends over 18 amino acids. This CDR3 is CATSGTSGALYSYNEQFF. CDR3 in DNA: TGTGCCACCAGCGGGACTAGCGGGGCCTTGTACTCCTACAATGAGCAGTTCTTC.

The chain employs TRBV27 and TRBJ1-1; D gene unclear. The CDR3 covers 12 residues. Germline V lookup: CDR1 MNHEY, CDR2 SMNVEV (reference sequence). The V end was cut by 10 bases, the J end by 0 bases, with 9 bases between. The CDR3: CATLSMNTEAFF. The CDR3 DNA reads as TGTGCCACCCTTAGTATGAACACTGAAGCTTTCTTT.

V and J are TRBV4-1 and TRBJ2-5; the D gene is possibly TRBD1 (6 bases). The V gene lost 1 base and the J gene lost 4 bases, with 19 bases spanning the gap. Germline CDR1 MGHRA, CDR2 YSYEKL. CDR3 size: 17 residues. This chain's CDR3 is CASSQGGQGTFGETQYF. In DNA form, the CDR3 reads TGCGCCAGCAGCCAAGGTGGGCAGGGGACCTTCGGAGAGACCCAGTACTTC.

The V gene is TRBV30, the J gene TRBJ2-7, with D tentatively TRBD1 (5 bases). Trimming left V 4 bases short and J 3 bases short, with 19 bases between. CDR3 length: 15 residues. Per germline, CDR1 GTSNPN and CDR2 SVGIG (reference sequence). The CDR3 DNA follows: TGTGCCTGGACCGCCAGGGAAACAATCAACTACGAGCAGTACTTC. The encoded protein is CAWTARETINYEQYF.

The J gene is TRBJ2-7, the V gene TRBV4-1; no definite D call. Trimming took 4 bases from V and 1 from J, leaving 14 bases between them. Germline V CDR1 and CDR2: MGHRA, YSYEKL. The CDR3 has 15 residues. CDR3 in DNA: TGCGCCAGCAGCCTAAACATGGGCCCTTCCTACGAGCAGTACTTC. This gives the protein CASSLNMGPSYEQYF.

Here the CDR3 reads CASSEYRGTYEQYF. The DNA for the CDR3 is TGCGCCAGCAGTGAGTATCGGGGAACCTACGAGCAGTACTTC. This chain uses TRBV10-2 with TRBJ2-7, with a tentative D call TRBD2 (5 bases). Looked up from germline, CDR1 is WSHSY and CDR2 is SAAADI. V gave up 1 base and J gave up 2 bases, with 9 bases separating them. CDR3 length equals 14 residues.

The gene calls are TRBV25-1 and TRBJ2-1, with TRBD2 matching 10 bases. The CDR3 totals 13 residues. Germline V CDR1 and CDR2: MGHDK, SYGVNS. Trimming at V came to 8 bases and at J to 6 bases, leaving 4 bases not matched to a gene. DNA for the CDR3: TGTGCCAGCCTAGCGGGAGTGGTCAATGAGCAGTTCTTC. This gives the protein CASLAGVVNEQFF.

This rearrangement joins TRBV28 to TRBJ1-1; tentatively, D is TRBD1 (6 bases). The germline V gene encodes CDR1 MDHEN and CDR2 SYDVKM. This CDR3 spans 15 amino acids. V was shortened by 7 bases and J by 3 bases, with 18 bases between the two germline ends. The CDR3 protein is CASTPQGKWDTEAFF. The CDR3 DNA is TGTGCCAGCACCCCTCAGGGGAAGTGGGACACTGAAGCTTTCTTT.

The chain recombines TRBV5-6 with TRBJ2-3; 8 nucleotides agree with TRBD2. The germline V gene encodes CDR1 SGHDT and CDR2 YYEEEE. V lost 4 bases and J lost 4; bases outside the gene matches: 5. This CDR3 has 14 residues. The CDR3 region has the DNA TGTGCCAGCAGCCCGGGAGGGGAGTCAGATACGCAGTATTTT. It encodes CASSPGGESDTQYF.

V usage is TRBV5-1 and J usage is TRBJ2-7; 10 bases are a match to TRBD2. V shed 3 bases and J 2 bases; nucleotides not matched to a gene: 2. This CDR3 comprises 14 residues. Germline CDR1 reads SGHRS; CDR2 reads YFSETQ. The CDR3 sequence: CASSWTSGTYEQYF. The CDR3 DNA follows: TGCGCCAGCAGCTGGACTAGCGGAACCTACGAGCAGTACTTC.

V gene TRBV27 combines with J gene TRBJ2-7, with D unresolved. Per the germline V gene, CDR1 is MNHEY and CDR2 is SMNVEV (reference sequence). V dropped 4 bases and J dropped 1 base, with 11 bases sitting between them. The CDR3 is 14 amino acids. CDR3 sequence: CASSSPTLSYEQYF. As DNA, the CDR3 is TGTGCCAGCAGTTCACCGACTCTATCCTACGAGCAGTACTTC.

This clone was seen a few times. V is TRBV5-6 and J is TRBJ1-5, with 7 nucleotides matching TRBD1. Germline V gene sequence: CDR1 SGHDT, CDR2 YYEEEE. Trimming cost V 2 bases and J 5 bases; bases outside gene matches: 1. The CDR3 contains 13 residues. CDR3 region: CASSLQGYQPQHF. CDR3 sequence (DNA): TGTGCCAGCAGCTTACAGGGGTATCAGCCCCAGCATTTT.

J is TRBJ2-1 and V is TRBV7-3, with 10 bases matching TRBD2. The CDR3 length is 15 residues. Germline V gene sequence: CDR1 SGHTA, CDR2 FQGTGA. V lost 4 bases to trimming and J lost 4 bases; unmatched junction nucleotides: 4. CDR3 residues: CASSSLAGVYNEQFF. The DNA of the CDR3 is TGTGCCAGCAGCTCCCTAGCGGGGGTTTACAATGAGCAGTTCTTC.

The genes are TRBV7-9 and TRBJ2-7; 8 bases are a match to TRBD2. The CDR3 is made up of 15 amino acids. V shed 1 base and J 5 bases; nucleotides not matched to a gene: 7. The germline gives CDR1 SEHNR, CDR2 FQNEAQ (reference sequence). This CDR3 is CASSLVGTRWDEQYF. DNA of the CDR3: TGTGCCAGCAGCTTAGTAGGGACTAGGTGGGACGAGCAGTACTTC.

The genes are TRBV9 and TRBJ2-3; TRBD2 aligns across 7 bases. Trimming at V came to 4 bases and at J to 3 bases, leaving 5 bases not matched to a gene. CDR3 length equals 14 residues. Germline CDR1 SGDLS, CDR2 YYNGEE. CDR3 protein: CASSKKGGTDTQYF. The DNA for the CDR3 is TGTGCCAGCAGCAAGAAGGGAGGGACAGATACGCAGTATTTT.

The chain combines TRBV5-6 with TRBJ2-3, with a tentative D call TRBD2 (5 bases). The CDR3 is made up of 13 amino acids. V was pared by 4 bases and J by 5 bases, with 11 bases between. Germline V CDR1 and CDR2: SGHDT, YYEEEE. The CDR3 here is CASSPSEGDTQYF. The CDR3 DNA reads as TGTGCCAGCAGCCCCTCCGAGGGAGATACGCAGTATTTT.

The V gene is TRBV11-3, the J gene TRBJ2-1; D unclear. From germline, CDR1 is SGHNT and CDR2 YENEEA. The CDR3 totals 15 residues. V lost 7 bases and J lost 8, with 21 bases in between. The CDR3 is CASTDSMTGDHEQFF. The CDR3 DNA follows: TGTGCCAGCACCGACTCCATGACCGGTGACCATGAGCAGTTCTTC. Combining the CDR3 with reference TRBV11-3 and TRBJ2-1 gives the whole variable domain EAGVVQSPRYKIIEKKQPVAFWCNPISGHNTLYWYLQNLGQGPELLIRYENEEAVDDSQLPKDRFSAERLKGVDSTLKIQPAELGDSAVYLCASTDSMTGDHEQFFGPGTRLTVL.

The J gene is TRBJ2-1, the V gene TRBV27, with a possible D match to TRBD2 (5 bases). Deletions cut 6 bases from V and 6 bases from J, with 18 bases between. Germline CDR1 MNHEY, CDR2 SMNVEV (reference sequence). This CDR3 region has 15 residues. The CDR3 coding sequence is TGTGCCAGCAGCCCAACTAGTGGGGATAGCAATGAGCAGTTCTTC. This codes for CASSPTSGDSNEQFF.

This clone has just one count. The chain combines TRBV9 with TRBJ2-2, with D unresolved. The CDR3 loop spans 15 amino acids. Trimming removed 4 bases at V and 4 bases at J, with 14 bases between. Germline V gene lookup returns CDR1 SGDLS and CDR2 YYNGEE. CDR3: CASSPPLDVTGELFF. CDR3 nucleotide sequence: TGTGCCAGCAGCCCCCCGCTGGATGTCACCGGGGAGCTGTTTTTT. The variable domain in full, completed from reference TRBV9 and TRBJ2-2, reads DSGVTQTPKHLITATGQRVTLRCSPRSGDLSVYWYQQSLDQGLQFLIQYYNGEERAKGNILERFSAQQFPDLHSELNLSSLELGDSALYFCASSPPLDVTGELFFGEGSRLTVL.

V is TRBV27 and J is TRBJ1-2, with D unresolved. The germline gives CDR1 MNHEY, CDR2 SMNVEV (reference sequence). V gave up 2 bases and J gave up 4 bases, with 5 bases separating them. The CDR3 has 12 amino acids. CDR3 DNA: TGTGCCAGCAGTTTAGACGGCTATGGCTACACCTTC. This encodes CASSLDGYGYTF.

V gene TRBV11-2 combines with J gene TRBJ2-7, with D perhaps TRBD1 (5 bases). Trimming stripped 5 bases from V and 4 bases from J, with 21 bases between. Germline CDR1 and CDR2: SGHAT and FQNNGV. The CDR3 is 16 residues long. The DNA of the CDR3 is TGTGCCAGCAGCCTAATACAGGACCAGATCGTTTACGAGCAGTACTTC. Translated: CASSLIQDQIVYEQYF.

The chain has TRBV6-5 and TRBJ2-1; D is uncertain. Germline CDR1 reads MNHEY; CDR2 reads SVGAGI. V gave up 2 bases and J gave up 4 bases, with 12 bases separating them. The CDR3 is 15 residues long. The CDR3 spells CASSYNIPTYNEQFF. The CDR3 DNA sequence: TGTGCCAGCAGTTACAACATACCTACTTACAATGAGCAGTTCTTC.